A single sample gave rise to the 18 T cell receptor beta chains below, sequenced in a study of blood T cells in healthy people across ages. The authors ran a second PCR of about 7 to 12 cycles using a sample-barcoded 5' primer and a J-beta primer mix. TCRdb itself ran the 5' RACE reads through MiXCR, one entry per CDR3 protein. The sample gives about 1.1 million distinct CDR3 sequences, 35% to 45% of which show up once; about an eighth is in the top ten. The sequenced sample consisted of blood. These receptors came from a man aged 18 to 35 in good health.

This chain joins TRBV7-9 and TRBJ1-4; 7 bases are a match to TRBD1. Trimming removed 5 bases from V and 7 bases from J; junction bases left unmatched: 13. The CDR3 runs to 16 residues. Germline V gene sequence: CDR1 SEHNR, CDR2 FQNEAQ (reference sequence). The CDR3 is CASSRSREGASEKLFF. CDR3 nucleotides: TGTGCCAGCAGCCGAAGCCGGGAGGGGGCAAGTGAAAAACTGTTTTTT.

This clonotype has a handful of counts. The chain has TRBV7-9 and TRBJ2-5, with no clear D. The germline gives CDR1 SEHNR, CDR2 FQNEAQ (reference sequence). The V end was cut by 3 bases, the J end by 5 bases, with 13 bases between. The CDR3 loop spans 14 amino acids. This chain's CDR3 is CASSLGSQRETQYF. The CDR3 nucleotides read TGTGCCAGCAGCTTGGGCAGCCAACGTGAGACCCAGTACTTC. Full variable domain (missing parts from reference TRBV7-9 and TRBJ2-5): DTGVSQNPRHKITKRGQNVTFRCDPISEHNRLYWYRQTLGQGPEFLTYFQNEAQLEKSRLLSDRFSAERPKGSFSTLEIQRTEQGDSAMYLCASSLGSQRETQYFGPGTRLLVL.

Concerning this clonotype itself: A much larger clone differs from this one at a single base, so this may be a read error. The chain links TRBV6-6 to TRBJ1-4, with D possibly TRBD1 on 6 matching bases. This CDR3 spans 15 amino acids. The germline V gene has CDR1 MNHNY and CDR2 SVGAGI (reference sequence). Trimming removed 7 bases from V and 8 bases from J, with 20 bases in between. The CDR3, as DNA: TGTGCCAGCACCTCGGGGGGGACAAGAGCAGAAAAACTGTTTTTT. Its translation is CASTSGGTRAEKLFF.

The V gene is TRBV6-2 or TRBV6-3, the J gene TRBJ2-1; 8 bases are a match to TRBD2. CDR1 and CDR2 (germline): MNHEY, SVGEGT. Trimming cost V 5 bases and J 14 bases; bases outside gene matches: 5. The CDR3 sequence is 11 residues long. CDR3 amino acids: CASSSSGVEFF. The CDR3 DNA sequence: TGTGCCAGCAGTAGTAGCGGGGTTGAGTTCTTC.

This rearrangement joins TRBV12-3 or TRBV12-4 to TRBJ2-1; D remains ambiguous. The CDR3 is 14 residues long. The ends were cut back, 5 bases at V and 3 bases at J, with 11 bases in the middle. CDR3 DNA: TGTGCCAGCAGTCCCCCCCCGCGCTACAATGAGCAGTTCTTC. Residues: CASSPPPRYNEQFF.

J is TRBJ1-2 and V is TRBV29-1; perhaps TRBD1 as D (5 bases). Germline lookup yields CDR1 SQVTM and CDR2 ANQGSEA. V lost 0 bases to trimming and J lost 6 bases, with 14 bases between them. The CDR3 consists of 14 residues. The CDR3 protein is CSVEDTFEGNGYTF. CDR3 in DNA: TGCAGCGTTGAAGATACGTTTGAGGGGAATGGCTACACCTTC.

This chain joins TRBV20-1 and TRBJ2-5; D possibly corresponds to TRBD2 (6 bases). V lost 6 bases and J 2 bases, leaving 13 bases between the germline ends. The CDR3 is made up of 13 amino acids. CDR1 and CDR2 (germline): DFQATT, SNEGSKA (reference sequence). CDR3 bases: TGCAGTGCGGATCGGGACTGGCAAGAGACCCAGTACTTC. Translated: CSADRDWQETQYF.

The chain has TRBV9 and TRBJ2-3, with 11 bases aligning to TRBD2. This CDR3 has 19 residues. CDR1 is SGDLS and CDR2 is YYNGEE in the germline V gene. V dropped 2 bases and J dropped 2; count of bases not matched to a gene: 13. The CDR3 protein is CASSVPSGLAGGSTDTQYF. The CDR3 bases are TGTGCCAGCAGCGTGCCCTCGGGGCTAGCGGGGGGATCCACAGATACGCAGTATTTT.

The V and J genes are TRBV29-1 and TRBJ1-2, with TRBD1 matching 7 bases. Germline CDR1 SQVTM, CDR2 ANQGSEA. This CDR3 has 12 amino acids. V dropped 6 bases and J dropped 4; count of bases not matched to a gene: 5. This CDR3 is CSVDDRVYGYTF. The CDR3 bases are TGCAGCGTCGACGACAGGGTCTATGGCTACACCTTC.

The V call is TRBV4-1, the J call TRBJ1-2, with 7 bases lining up with TRBD1. This CDR3 contains 15 residues. Germline-derived CDR1 and CDR2 are MGHRA and YSYEKL. Trimming cost V 0 bases and J 6 bases; bases outside gene matches: 7. The CDR3 spells CASSQDPGQIHGYTF. The CDR3 coding sequence is TGCGCCAGCAGCCAAGACCCGGGACAGATCCATGGCTACACCTTC.

The chain is built from TRBV2 and TRBJ2-2; TRBD1 might be the D (5 bases). The CDR3 runs 14 residues. Trimming removed 4 bases from V and 4 bases from J, with 10 bases in between. Germline CDR1 SNHLY, CDR2 FYNNEI. CDR3 amino acids: CASSARRATGELFF. As DNA, the CDR3 is TGTGCCAGCAGTGCTCGCAGGGCCACCGGGGAGCTGTTTTTT.

This chain joins TRBV2 and TRBJ1-2, with D possibly matching TRBD1 (6 bases). This CDR3 is built from 15 residues. With 3 bases removed from V and 1 base from J, the gap between germline ends came to 12 bases. Germline V gene data show CDR1 as SNHLY and CDR2 as FYNNEI. The CDR3 DNA is TGTGCCAGCAGTGATGACAGGAGGCTTAACTATGGCTACACCTTC. This gives the protein CASSDDRRLNYGYTF. Together with reference TRBV2 and TRBJ1-2, the CDR3 gives the full variable domain: EPEVTQTPSHQVTQMGQEVILRCVPISNHLYFYWYRQILGQKVEFLVSFYNNEISEKSEIFDDQFSVERPDGSNFTLKIRSTKLEDSAMYFCASSDDRRLNYGYTFGSGTRLTVV.

This clonotype was seen at least ten times. The chain recombines TRBV7-3 with TRBJ2-1, with a possible D match to TRBD1 (5 bases). V was shortened by 5 bases and J by 5 bases, with 16 bases between the two germline ends. From germline, CDR1 is SGHTA and CDR2 FQGTGA. The CDR3 consists of 15 residues. As DNA, the CDR3 is TGTGCCAGCAGCCCCAACCAGGGATATCACAATGAGCAGTTCTTC. It yields the protein CASSPNQGYHNEQFF.

The V gene is TRBV4-3, the J gene TRBJ2-1, with 9 bases matching TRBD1. Germline lookup yields CDR1 LGHNA and CDR2 YSLEER. The ends lost 0 bases at V and 9 bases at J; junction bases unmatched: 12. The CDR3 spans 17 residues. The DNA of the CDR3 is TGCGCCAGCAGCCAAGATTGGGAGGGACAGGGTTTAGGTGAGCAGTTCTTC. Amino acid sequence: CASSQDWEGQGLGEQFF.

The chain combines TRBV6-1 with TRBJ2-3, with D hard to call. This CDR3 has 13 amino acids. The germline V gene encodes CDR1 MNHNS and CDR2 SASEGT. The germline V and J ends were trimmed by 7 bases and 3 bases, with 11 bases remaining between them. CDR3 nucleotide sequence: TGTGCCAGCAAACTAAAGGGAACAGATACGCAGTATTTT. This gives the protein CASKLKGTDTQYF.

This clonotype has more than one count but fewer than ten. This sequence joins TRBV25-1 and TRBJ2-7, with D possibly being TRBD1 (5 bases). The CDR3 is 15 residues long. Trimming stripped 6 bases from V and 4 bases from J, with 19 bases between. The germline CDR1 and CDR2 sequences are MGHDK and SYGVNS. The CDR3 coding sequence is TGTGCCAGCAGCATGGAGCCAGGGAAGGGATACGAGCAGTACTTC. It is translated as CASSMEPGKGYEQYF.

The chain has TRBV5-1 and TRBJ1-2, with 10 bases lining up with TRBD1. Germline lookup yields CDR1 SGHRS and CDR2 YFSETQ. The V segment lost 3 bases and the J segment 8 bases; nucleotides outside the gene matches: 10. CDR3 size: 15 residues. DNA of the CDR3: TGCGCCAGCAGCTCAAACCCGGGGACAGGGGACGGCTACACCTTC. The encoded protein is CASSSNPGTGDGYTF.

The rearrangement joins TRBV7-2 to TRBJ2-1, with 9 bases fitting TRBD2. This CDR3 has 18 residues. Germline CDR1 and CDR2: SGHTA and FQGNSA. The V gene end was trimmed by 3 bases and the J gene end by 0 bases; junction bases not matched to a gene: 9. The CDR3 coding sequence is TGTGCCAGCAGCTTGGTTCGGCTAGCGGGGACCTCCTACAATGAGCAGTTCTTC. Its translation is CASSLVRLAGTSYNEQFF.